These 8 T cell receptor beta chains were all obtained from the same sample, sequenced in a study of a mutant IDH1 vaccine in newly diagnosed glioma. Their target antigens are unknown. Sequencing used immunoSEQ multiplex PCR; TCRdb keeps in-frame clones, though not all of them. The data hold tens of thousands of clones, with under 80% observed a single time. Sample time point: week 23, last vaccination. The content of each vaccine dose was 300 ug of mutant IDH1 20-mer peptide, and topical imiquimod accompanied it. The source was PBMCs, collected from a glioma patient whose treatment included an IDH1 peptide vaccine. The receptor set was obtained from a man in his forties or fifties with glioma.

V is TRBV5-1 and J is TRBJ1-2; D call uncertain. This CDR3 has 14 residues. The germline V gene encodes CDR1 SGHRS and CDR2 YFSETQ. V lost 3 bases, J lost 2 bases, and 11 bases lay in between. CDR3 coding DNA: TGCGCCAGCAGCTCGGAGGGTCGCAACTATGGCTACACCTTC. Residues: CASSSEGRNYGYTF. Full variable domain (missing parts from reference TRBV5-1 and TRBJ1-2): KAGVTQTPRYLIKTRGQQVTLSCSPISGHRSVSWYQQTPGQGLQFLFEYFSETQRNKGNFPGRFSGRQFSNSRSEMNVSTLELGDSALYLCASSSEGRNYGYTFGSGTRLTVV.

The genes are TRBV7-9 and TRBJ1-2; D not resolved. Trimming removed 5 bases at V and 8 bases at J, with 15 bases between. This CDR3 spans 13 amino acids. CDR1 and CDR2 (germline): SEHNR, FQNEAQ (reference sequence). Written as DNA, the CDR3 is TGTGCCAGCAGCCGTTTCAACGATCGCGGCTACACCTTC. It encodes CASSRFNDRGYTF.

The V and J genes are TRBV4-2 and TRBJ1-1; the D is unclear. Germline V CDR1 and CDR2: LGHNA, YNFKEQ. This CDR3 comprises 13 residues. V lost 0 bases, J lost 1 base, and 3 bases lay in between. For the CDR3, the DNA is TGTGCCAGCAGCCAAGACAGGAACACTGAAGCTTTCTTT. Translating gives CASSQDRNTEAFF.

The chain employs TRBV4-1 and TRBJ2-3; D is perhaps TRBD1 (6 bases). CDR1 and CDR2 from the germline V gene are MGHRA and YSYEKL. V lost 3 bases and J 9 bases, leaving 13 bases between the germline ends. This CDR3 is built from 13 residues. The CDR3 spells CASSQGDRNTQYF. CDR3 bases: TGCGCCAGCAGCCAGGGCGACAGGAACACGCAGTATTTT.

CDR3 DNA: TGTGCCAGCAGTGAAGGTGACAGACTCTATGGCTACACCTTC. This encodes CASSEGDRLYGYTF. The rearrangement joins TRBV25-1 to TRBJ1-2, with D perhaps matching TRBD1 (5 bases). Between the trimmed V and J ends, which lost 2 bases and 4 bases, there was a span of 11 bases. Looked up from germline, CDR1 is MGHDK and CDR2 is SYGVNS. The CDR3 sequence is 14 residues long.

The CDR3 protein is CAWSISHGSNEQYF. The CDR3 nucleotides read TGTGCCTGGAGTATCAGTCACGGGAGTAACGAGCAGTACTTC. The gene calls are TRBV30 and TRBJ2-7; TRBD2 might be the D (6 bases). The V end lost 2 bases, the J end lost 5 bases, and 16 bases lay between the germline ends. From germline, CDR1 is GTSNPN and CDR2 SVGIG (reference sequence). CDR3 size: 14 residues.

The V call is TRBV11-2, the J call TRBJ1-4; D not resolved. V shed 5 bases and J shed 7 bases, with 14 bases lying between them. This CDR3 comprises 14 residues. Per germline, CDR1 SGHAT and CDR2 FQNNGV. CDR3 DNA sequence: TGTGCCAGCAGCCAACGGTCGTCGGGTGAAAAACTGTTTTTT. Translation: CASSQRSSGEKLFF.

This clone was seen a single time. The chain recombines TRBV27 with TRBJ1-1; D perhaps matches TRBD1 (5 bases). This CDR3 contains 12 residues. Germline values: CDR1 MNHEY, CDR2 SMNVEV (reference sequence). Deletions cut 5 bases from V and 7 bases from J, with 11 bases between. This CDR3 reads CASSRGANEAFF. The CDR3 nucleotides read TGTGCCAGCAGTCGCGGGGCGAATGAAGCTTTCTTT.